The sequence of this TCR beta chain was determined in a study of PD-L1 blockade in urothelial cancer. Study at large: Intravenous atezolizumab, 1,200 mg every 3 weeks, was begun by patients in the mid-2010s.

Study outcomes and limitations: A pretreatment blood TCR clonality that fell below the median predicted better progression-free and overall survival.

V was pared by 1 base and J by 6 bases, with 9 bases between. Germline CDR1 reads SGHAT; CDR2 reads FQNNGV. There are 13 residues in the CDR3. This clone showed up just a few times. Its antigen is not identified. In each PCR, synthetic TCR analog templates were spiked in. Profiled with immunoSEQ multiplex PCR; TCRdb holds only in-frame clones, not every one. The sample lists just under 30,000 clones, approximately 87% occurring once. The material was PBMCs, obtained around atezolizumab (anti-PD-L1) treatment. V gene TRBV11-2 combines with J gene TRBJ1-1; no clear D gene. The sequence was obtained from a man aged 50-59 years with urothelial cancer. In DNA, the CDR3 is TGTGCCAGCAGCTTAGTAGCCGCCCCTGAAGCTTTCTTT. It specifies CASSLVAAPEAFF.